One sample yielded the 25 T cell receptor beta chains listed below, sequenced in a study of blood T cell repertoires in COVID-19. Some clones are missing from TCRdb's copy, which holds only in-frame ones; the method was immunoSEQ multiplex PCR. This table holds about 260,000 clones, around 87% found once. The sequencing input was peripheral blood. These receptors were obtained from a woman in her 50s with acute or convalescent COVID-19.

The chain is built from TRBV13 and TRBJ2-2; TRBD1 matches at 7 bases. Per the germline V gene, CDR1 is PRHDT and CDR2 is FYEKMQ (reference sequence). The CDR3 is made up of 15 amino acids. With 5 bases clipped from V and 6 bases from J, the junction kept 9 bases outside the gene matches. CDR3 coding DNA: TGTGCCAGCAGCCTAGACAGGGTCCTTTCCGGGGAGCTGTTTTTT. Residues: CASSLDRVLSGELFF.

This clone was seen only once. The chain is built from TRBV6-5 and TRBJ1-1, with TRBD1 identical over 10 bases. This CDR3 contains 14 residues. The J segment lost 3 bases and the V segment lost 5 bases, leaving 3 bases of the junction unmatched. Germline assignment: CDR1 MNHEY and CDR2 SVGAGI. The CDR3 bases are TGTGCCAGCAGTACGGACAGGGGGGACACTGAAGCTTTCTTT. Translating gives CASSTDRGDTEAFF.

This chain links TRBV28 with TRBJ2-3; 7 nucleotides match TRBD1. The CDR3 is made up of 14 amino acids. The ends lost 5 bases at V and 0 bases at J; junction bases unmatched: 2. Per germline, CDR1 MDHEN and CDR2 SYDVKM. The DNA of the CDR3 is TGTGCCAGCAGTGAGACAGGGAGCACAGATACGCAGTATTTT. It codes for CASSETGSTDTQYF. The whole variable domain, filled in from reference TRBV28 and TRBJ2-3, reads DVKVTQSSRYLVKRTGEKVFLECVQDMDHENMFWYRQDPGLGLRLIYFSYDVKMKEKGDIPEGYSVSREKKERFSLILESASTNQTSMYLCASSETGSTDTQYFGPGTRLTVL.

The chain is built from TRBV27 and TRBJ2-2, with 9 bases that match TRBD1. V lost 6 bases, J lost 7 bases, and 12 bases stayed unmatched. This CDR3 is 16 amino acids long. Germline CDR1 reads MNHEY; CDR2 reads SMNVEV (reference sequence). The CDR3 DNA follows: TGTGCCAGCAGGCGACGACACAGGGGGCTAAGCGGGGAGCTGTTTTTT. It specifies CASRRRHRGLSGELFF.

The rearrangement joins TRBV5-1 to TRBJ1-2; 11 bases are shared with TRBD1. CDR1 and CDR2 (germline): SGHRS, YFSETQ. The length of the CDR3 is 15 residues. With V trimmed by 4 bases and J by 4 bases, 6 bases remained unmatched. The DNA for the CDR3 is TGCGCCAGCAGCGGACAGGGGGCCGGATTCTATGGCTACACCTTC. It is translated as CASSGQGAGFYGYTF.

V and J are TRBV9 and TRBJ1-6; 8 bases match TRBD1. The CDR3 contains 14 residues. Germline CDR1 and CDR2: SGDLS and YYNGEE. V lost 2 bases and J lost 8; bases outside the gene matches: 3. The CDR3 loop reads CASSVTTGDSPLHF. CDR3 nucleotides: TGTGCCAGCAGCGTTACGACAGGGGATTCACCCCTCCACTTT.

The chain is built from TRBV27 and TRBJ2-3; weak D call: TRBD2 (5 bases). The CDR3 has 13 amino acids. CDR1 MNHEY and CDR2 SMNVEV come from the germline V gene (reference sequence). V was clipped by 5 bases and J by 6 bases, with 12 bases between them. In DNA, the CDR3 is TGTGCCAGCAGTCGGCTCCCGGGGGATACGCAGTATTTT. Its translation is CASSRLPGDTQYF.

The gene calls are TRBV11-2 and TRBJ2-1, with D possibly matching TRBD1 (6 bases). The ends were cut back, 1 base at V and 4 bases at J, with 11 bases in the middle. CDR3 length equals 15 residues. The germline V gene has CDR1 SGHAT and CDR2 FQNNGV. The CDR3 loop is CASSLGSGQYNEQFF. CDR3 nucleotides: TGTGCCAGCAGCTTAGGGTCAGGACAGTACAATGAGCAGTTCTTC.

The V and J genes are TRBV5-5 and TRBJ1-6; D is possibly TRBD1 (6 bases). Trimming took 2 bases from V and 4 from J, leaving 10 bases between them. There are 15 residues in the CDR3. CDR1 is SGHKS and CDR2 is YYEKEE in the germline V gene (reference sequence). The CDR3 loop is CASSLQGRYNSPLHF. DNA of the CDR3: TGTGCCAGCAGCTTACAGGGCCGGTATAATTCACCCCTCCACTTT.

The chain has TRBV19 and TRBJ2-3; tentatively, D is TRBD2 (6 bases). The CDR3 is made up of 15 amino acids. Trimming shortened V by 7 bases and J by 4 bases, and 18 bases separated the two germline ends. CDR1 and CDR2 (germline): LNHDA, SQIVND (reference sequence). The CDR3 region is CASTDGGTFPDTQYF. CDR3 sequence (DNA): TGTGCCAGTACCGATGGCGGGACGTTCCCAGATACGCAGTATTTT.

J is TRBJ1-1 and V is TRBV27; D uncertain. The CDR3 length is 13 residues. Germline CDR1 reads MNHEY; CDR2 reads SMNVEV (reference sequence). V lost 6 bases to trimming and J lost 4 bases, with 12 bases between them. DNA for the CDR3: TGTGCCAGCAGCGGTTCTGAGGGCACTGAAGCTTTCTTT. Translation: CASSGSEGTEAFF.

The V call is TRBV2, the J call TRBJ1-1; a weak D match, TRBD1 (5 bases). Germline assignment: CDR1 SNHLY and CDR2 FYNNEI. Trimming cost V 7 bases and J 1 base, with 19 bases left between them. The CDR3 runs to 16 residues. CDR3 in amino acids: CASTASSRGTNTEAFF. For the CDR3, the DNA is TGTGCCAGCACCGCTTCTAGTAGGGGTACGAACACTGAAGCTTTCTTT.

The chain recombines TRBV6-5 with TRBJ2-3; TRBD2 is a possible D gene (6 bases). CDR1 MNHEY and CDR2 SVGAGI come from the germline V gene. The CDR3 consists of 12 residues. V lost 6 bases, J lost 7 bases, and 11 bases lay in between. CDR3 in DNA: TGTGCCAGCAGCCAACGGGGGAATACGCAGTATTTT. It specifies CASSQRGNTQYF.

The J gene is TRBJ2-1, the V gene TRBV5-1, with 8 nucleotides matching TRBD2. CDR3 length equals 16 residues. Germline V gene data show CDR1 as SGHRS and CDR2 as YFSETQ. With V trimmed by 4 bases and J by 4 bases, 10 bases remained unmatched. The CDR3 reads CASSLEASGFYNEQFF. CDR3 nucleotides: TGCGCCAGCAGCCTAGAGGCTAGCGGGTTTTACAATGAGCAGTTCTTC.

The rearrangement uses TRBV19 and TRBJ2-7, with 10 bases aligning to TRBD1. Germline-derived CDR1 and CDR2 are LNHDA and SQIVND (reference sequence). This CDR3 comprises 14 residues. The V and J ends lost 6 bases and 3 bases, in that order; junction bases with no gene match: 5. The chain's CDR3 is CASRQTGGFYEQYF. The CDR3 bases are TGTGCCAGTAGACAGACAGGGGGCTTCTACGAGCAGTACTTC.

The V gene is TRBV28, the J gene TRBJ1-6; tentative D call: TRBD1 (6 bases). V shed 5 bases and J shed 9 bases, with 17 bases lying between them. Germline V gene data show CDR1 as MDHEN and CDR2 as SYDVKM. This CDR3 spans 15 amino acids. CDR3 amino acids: CASSTGRVGGSPLHF. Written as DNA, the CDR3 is TGTGCCAGCAGTACAGGGAGGGTAGGGGGTTCACCCCTCCACTTT.

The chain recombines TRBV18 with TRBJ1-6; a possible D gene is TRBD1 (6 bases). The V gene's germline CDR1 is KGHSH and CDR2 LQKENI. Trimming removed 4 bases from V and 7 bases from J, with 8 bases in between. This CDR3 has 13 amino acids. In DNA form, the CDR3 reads TGTGCCAGCTCACGGGACAACAATTCACCCCTCCACTTT. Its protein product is CASSRDNNSPLHF.

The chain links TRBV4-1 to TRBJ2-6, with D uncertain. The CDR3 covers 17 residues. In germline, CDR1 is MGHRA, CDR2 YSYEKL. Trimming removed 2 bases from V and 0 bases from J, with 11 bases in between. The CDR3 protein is CASSQYVLYSGANVLTF. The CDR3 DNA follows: TGCGCCAGCAGCCAATACGTCCTATACTCTGGGGCCAACGTCCTGACTTTC.

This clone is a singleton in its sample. The CDR3 nucleotides are TGTGCCAGCAGCCGCCCGACAGGGGGCCCCGGGGAGCTGTTTTTT. This translates into CASSRPTGGPGELFF. The chain joins TRBV3-1 (or the pseudogene TRBV3-2) to TRBJ2-2; 10 bases agree with TRBD1. CDR3 length: 15 amino acids. V gave up 4 bases and J gave up 6 bases; unmatched junction bases: 5. CDR1 LGHDT and CDR2 YNNKEL come from the germline V gene (reference sequence).

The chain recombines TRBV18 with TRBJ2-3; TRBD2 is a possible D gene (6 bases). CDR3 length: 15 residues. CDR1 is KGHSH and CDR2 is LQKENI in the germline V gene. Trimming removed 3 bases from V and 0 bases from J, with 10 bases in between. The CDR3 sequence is CASSPSGTSTDTQYF. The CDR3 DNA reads TGTGCCAGCTCACCTTCCGGGACTAGCACAGATACGCAGTATTTT.

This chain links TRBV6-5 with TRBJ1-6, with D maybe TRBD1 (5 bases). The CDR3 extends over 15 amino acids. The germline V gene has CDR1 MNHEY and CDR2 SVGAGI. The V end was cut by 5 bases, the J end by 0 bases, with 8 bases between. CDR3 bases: TGTGCCAGCAGTCCCAGGGACTCCTATAATTCACCCCTCCACTTT. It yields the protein CASSPRDSYNSPLHF.

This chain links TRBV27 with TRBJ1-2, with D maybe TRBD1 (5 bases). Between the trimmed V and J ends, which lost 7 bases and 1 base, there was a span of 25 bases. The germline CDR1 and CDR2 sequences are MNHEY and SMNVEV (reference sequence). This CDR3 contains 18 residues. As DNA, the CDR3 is TGTGCCAGCACATCTTCGGGGGTGGCCCGTTTGATTAACTATGGCTACACCTTC. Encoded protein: CASTSSGVARLINYGYTF.

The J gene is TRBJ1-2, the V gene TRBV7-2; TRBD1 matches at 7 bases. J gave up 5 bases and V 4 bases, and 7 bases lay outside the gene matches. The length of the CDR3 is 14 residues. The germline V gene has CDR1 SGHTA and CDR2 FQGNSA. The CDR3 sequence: CASSSRTGGYGYTF. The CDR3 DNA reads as TGTGCCAGCAGCTCCCGGACAGGCGGTTATGGCTACACCTTC.

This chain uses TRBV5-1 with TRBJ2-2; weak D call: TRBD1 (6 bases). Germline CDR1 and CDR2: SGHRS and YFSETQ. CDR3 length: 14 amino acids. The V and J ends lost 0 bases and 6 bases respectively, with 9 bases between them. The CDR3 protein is CASSLEQGSGELFF. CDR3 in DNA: TGCGCCAGCAGCTTGGAACAGGGATCCGGGGAGCTGTTTTTT. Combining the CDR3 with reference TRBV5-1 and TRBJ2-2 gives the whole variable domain KAGVTQTPRYLIKTRGQQVTLSCSPISGHRSVSWYQQTPGQGLQFLFEYFSETQRNKGNFPGRFSGRQFSNSRSEMNVSTLELGDSALYLCASSLEQGSGELFFGEGSRLTVL.

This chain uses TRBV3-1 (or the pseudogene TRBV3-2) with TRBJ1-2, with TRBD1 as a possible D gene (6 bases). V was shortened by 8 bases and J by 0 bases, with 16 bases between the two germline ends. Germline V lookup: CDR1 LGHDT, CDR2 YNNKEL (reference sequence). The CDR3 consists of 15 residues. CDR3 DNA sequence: TGTGCCAGCTACGGACAGACAAAGACTAACTATGGCTACACCTTC. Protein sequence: CASYGQTKTNYGYTF.